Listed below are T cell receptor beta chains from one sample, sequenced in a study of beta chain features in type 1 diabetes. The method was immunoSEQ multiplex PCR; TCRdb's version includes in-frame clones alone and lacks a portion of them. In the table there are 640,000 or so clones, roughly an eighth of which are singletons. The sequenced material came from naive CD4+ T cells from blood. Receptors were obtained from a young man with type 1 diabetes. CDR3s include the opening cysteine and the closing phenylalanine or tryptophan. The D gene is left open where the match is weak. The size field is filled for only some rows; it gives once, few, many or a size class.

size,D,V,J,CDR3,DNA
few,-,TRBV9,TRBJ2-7,CASSPAAASVHEQYF,TGTGCCAGCAGCCCAGCTGCGGCTAGCGTCCACGAGCAGTACTTC
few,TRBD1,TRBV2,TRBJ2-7,CASRDRGYEQYF,TGTGCCAGCCGGGACAGAGGCTACGAGCAGTACTTC
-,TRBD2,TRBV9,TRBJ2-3,CASRKGLAGGLSTDTQYF,TGTGCCAGCAGGAAGGGACTAGCGGGGGGACTAAGCACAGATACGCAGTATTTT
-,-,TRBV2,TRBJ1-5,CASRDRRDQPQHF,TGTGCCAGTCGAGACAGGAGGGATCAGCCCCAGCATTTT
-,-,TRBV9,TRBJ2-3,CASSPFEGTDTQYF,TGTGCCAGCAGCCCGTTTGAGGGCACAGATACGCAGTATTTT
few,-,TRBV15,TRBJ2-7,CATSRVGATYEQYF,TGTGCCACCAGCAGAGTCGGGGCCACCTACGAGCAGTACTTC
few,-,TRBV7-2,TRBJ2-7,CASSSSSYEQYF,TGTGCCAGCAGCTCAAGCTCCTACGAGCAGTACTTC
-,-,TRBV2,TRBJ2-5,CASSLNWETQYF,TGTGCCAGCAGCCTCAATTGGGAGACCCAGTACTTC
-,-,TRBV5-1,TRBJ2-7,CASSLITVGTSYEQYF,TGCGCCAGCAGCTTGATTACAGTCGGGACCTCCTACGAGCAGTACTTC
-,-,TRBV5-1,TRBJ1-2,CASSPLGGSGGYTF,TGCGCCAGCAGTCCGCTAGGAGGGTCAGGTGGCTACACCTTC
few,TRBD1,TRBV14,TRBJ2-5,CASSPATGAQETQYF,TGTGCCAGCAGCCCCGCGACAGGGGCCCAAGAGACCCAGTACTTC
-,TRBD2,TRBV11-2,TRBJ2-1,CASSSLAGGRDEQFF,TGTGCCAGCAGCTCCCTAGCGGGGGGGCGGGATGAGCAGTTCTTC
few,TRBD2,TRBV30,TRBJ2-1,CAWIPRLAGGDEQFF,TGTGCCTGGATTCCTAGACTAGCGGGGGGGGATGAGCAGTTCTTC
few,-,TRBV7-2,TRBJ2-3,CASSFGHEIGTQYF,TGTGCCAGCAGCTTCGGTCATGAGATAGGTACGCAGTATTTT
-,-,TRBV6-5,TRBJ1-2,CASSYSVDSSFYGYTF,TGTGCCAGCAGTTACTCGGTGGACAGTAGTTTTTATGGCTACACCTTC
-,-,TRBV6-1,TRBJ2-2,CASSLRTGWTGELFF,TGTGCCAGCAGTTTACGAACAGGGTGGACCGGGGAGCTGTTTTTT
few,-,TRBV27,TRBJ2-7,CASSLSNRLYEQYF,TGTGCCAGCAGTTTATCGAACAGACTCTACGAGCAGTACTTC
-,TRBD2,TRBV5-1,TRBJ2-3,CASRPRGDTDTQYF,TGCGCCAGCAGACCCCGGGGGGACACAGATACGCAGTATTTT
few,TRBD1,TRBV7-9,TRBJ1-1,CASSSGQANTEAFF,TGTGCCAGCAGCTCCGGACAGGCGAACACTGAAGCTTTCTTT
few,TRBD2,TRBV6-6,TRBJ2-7,CASSSRGAGALWEQYF,TGTGCCAGCAGTTCCCGAGGAGCGGGGGCCTTATGGGAGCAGTACTTC
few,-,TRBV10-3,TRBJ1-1,CAISDVRYTEAFF,TGTGCCATCAGTGACGTCAGGTACACTGAAGCTTTCTTT
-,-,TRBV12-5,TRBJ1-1,CASGLENTEAFF,TGTGCTAGTGGTTTGGAGAACACTGAAGCTTTCTTT
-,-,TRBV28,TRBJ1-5,CASSFGGDQPQHF,TGTGCCAGCAGTTTCGGGGGTGATCAGCCCCAGCATTTT
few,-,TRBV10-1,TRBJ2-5,CASSGARGRGETQYF,TGCGCCAGCAGTGGGGCACGTGGACGAGGGGAGACCCAGTACTTC
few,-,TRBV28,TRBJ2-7,CASMLSPLNEQYF,TGTGCCAGCATGCTAAGTCCCCTCAACGAGCAGTACTTC
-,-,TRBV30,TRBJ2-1,CAYSRTLNNEQFF,TGTGCCTACTCGCGGACCCTAAACAATGAGCAGTTCTTC
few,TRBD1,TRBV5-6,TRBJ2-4,CASSVTGYENIQYF,TGTGCCAGCAGCGTGACAGGGTATGAAAACATTCAGTACTTC
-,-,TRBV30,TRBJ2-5,CAWSSSGETQYF,TGTGCCTGGAGTTCGAGCGGGGAGACCCAGTACTTC
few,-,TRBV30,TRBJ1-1,CAWSQQVRTEAFF,TGTGCCTGGAGTCAACAGGTTCGCACTGAAGCTTTCTTT
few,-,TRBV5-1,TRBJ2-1,CASSLAGTLYNEQFF,TGCGCCAGCAGCTTGGCCGGGACCCTATACAATGAGCAGTTCTTC
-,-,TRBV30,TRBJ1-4,CAWSPKGTPNEKLFF,TGTGCCTGGAGCCCCAAAGGGACACCTAATGAAAAACTGTTTTTT
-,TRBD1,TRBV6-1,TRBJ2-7,CASRPGQGSYEQYF,TGTGCCAGCAGACCGGGACAGGGGTCCTACGAGCAGTACTTC
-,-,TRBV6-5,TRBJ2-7,CASSYSRTSEQYF,TGTGCCAGCAGTTACTCGAGGACCAGCGAGCAGTACTTC
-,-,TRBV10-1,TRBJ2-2,CASSYLGGELFF,TGCGCCAGCAGTTATCTTGGGGGGGAGCTGTTTTTT
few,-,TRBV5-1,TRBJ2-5,CASSLGGPKETQYF,TGCGCCAGCAGCTTGGGGGGACCAAAAGAGACCCAGTACTTC
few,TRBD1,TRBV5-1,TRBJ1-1,CASSLEGQRNTEAFF,TGCGCCAGCAGCTTGGAGGGACAGAGGAACACTGAAGCTTTCTTT
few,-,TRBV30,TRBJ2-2,CAWSPQGTGELFF,TGTGCCTGGAGCCCACAGGGCACCGGGGAGCTGTTTTTT
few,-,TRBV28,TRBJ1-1,CASSFEGQYTEAFF,TGTGCCAGCAGTTTTGAGGGCCAGTACACTGAAGCTTTCTTT
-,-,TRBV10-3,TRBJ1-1,CATWRDGEAFF,TGTGCCACCTGGAGGGACGGCGAAGCTTTCTTT
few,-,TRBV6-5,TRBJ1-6,CASTYGVGSPLHF,TGTGCCAGCACTTACGGGGTGGGGTCACCCCTCCACTTT
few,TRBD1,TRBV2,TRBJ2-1,CASRERTGEQFF,TGTGCCAGCAGAGAAAGGACAGGGGAGCAGTTCTTC
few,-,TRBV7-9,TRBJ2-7,CASSPQAGGYEQYF,TGTGCCAGCAGCCCACAGGCCGGGGGCTACGAGCAGTACTTC
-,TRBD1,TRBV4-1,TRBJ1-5,CASSGTGYNQPQHF,TGCGCCAGCAGCGGGACAGGGTACAATCAGCCCCAGCATTTT
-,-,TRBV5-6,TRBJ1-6,CASSLGIYNSPLHF,TGTGCCAGCAGCTTGGGCATTTATAATTCACCCCTCCACTTT
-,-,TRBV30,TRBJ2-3,CAWSVAGGRTDTQYF,TGTGCCTGGAGTGTGGCAGGAGGCAGAACAGATACGCAGTATTTT
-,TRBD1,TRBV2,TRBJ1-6,CASSATPGQVGSPLHF,TGTGCCAGCAGCGCAACACCGGGACAGGTTGGATCACCCCTCCACTTT
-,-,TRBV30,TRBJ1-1,CAWSTSEAFF,TGTGCCTGGAGTACTAGTGAAGCTTTCTTT
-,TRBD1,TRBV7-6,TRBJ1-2,CASSPGGTAYGYTF,TGTGCCAGCAGCCCAGGGGGGACAGCTTATGGCTACACCTTC
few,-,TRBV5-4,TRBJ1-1,CASSPEENTEAFF,TGTGCCAGCAGCCCGGAAGAGAACACTGAAGCTTTCTTT
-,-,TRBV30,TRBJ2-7,CAWIEREAEQYF,TGTGCCTGGATTGAAAGGGAGGCCGAGCAGTACTTC
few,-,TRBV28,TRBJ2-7,CASSTPSSEQYF,TGTGCCAGCAGCACCCCCTCCTCGGAGCAGTACTTC